A selection of T cell receptor beta chains follows, all from one sample in a study of CD8+ T cells in alopecia areata. Generated by immunoSEQ multiplex PCR, the TCRdb table keeps only in-frame clones and is missing some. The repertoire holds 90,000 to 100,000 clones, with roughly 41% as singletons. Sequencing was done on a sample of CD4+ T cells sorted from blood. Receptors originate from a human donor with alopecia areata. The CDR3 runs from the conserved cysteine through the conserved F or W. Each record gives: V gene, clone size, CDR3 protein. Clone size, where shown, is once, few, many, or a class for clones that have expanded.

TRBV7-8 . CASSPFTGELFF
TRBV30 few CAFSRREKETQYF
TRBV19 few CASSDTGQNYGYTF
TRBV7-2 . CASSSASGGEAETQYF
TRBV20-1 . CSARLNTEAFF
TRBV30 . CAWRNRGGTDTQYF
TRBV2 . CASRTGGETQYF
TRBV5-1 . CASSLEAHTGELFF
TRBV4-1 . CASSQEKRSTDTQYF
TRBV30 . CAWSYRGNQPQHF
TRBV18 . CASSPRVSRTYEQYF
TRBV29-1 few CSVEGLAGGLDEQYF
TRBV29-1 few CSVVGTKYEQYF
TRBV18 . CASSPRTGVLADTQYF